This is a list of T cell receptor beta chains from one sample in a study of blood T cell repertoires in COVID-19. Repertoires were generated with immunoSEQ multiplex PCR, while TCRdb's copy carries only in-frame clones and drops some. The sample has 150,000 to 200,000 clones, nearly 90% seen once. Source material: peripheral blood. The receptors stem from a man aged 55 to 70 with active or convalescent COVID-19. Each CDR3 is given with its conserved first and last residue. The order of the fields is CDR3 DNA, CDR3 protein, V gene, J gene, clone size, D gene. The D gene is left open where the match is weak. Clone size is given for some rows only: seen once, a few or many times, or a class if the clone is expanded.

CDR3nt: TGTGCCAGCAGCCAAGCCGGGGTCGTGAGCTCCTACAATGAGCAGTTCTTC
CDR3aa: CASSQAGVVSSYNEQFF
v_gene: TRBV3-1/TRBV3-2
j_gene: TRBJ2-1
abundance: NA
d_gene: NA

CDR3nt: TGTGCCAGCAGCTTAACGTCCCCTAGCGGCCAAGAGACCCAGTACTTC
CDR3aa: CASSLTSPSGQETQYF
v_gene: TRBV7-3
j_gene: TRBJ2-5
abundance: NA
d_gene: TRBD2

CDR3nt: TGTGCCAGCTCACACGATTTCGGCAGGGGGCTCTGTTTT
CDR3aa: CASSHDFGRGLCF
v_gene: TRBV18
j_gene: TRBJ1-4
abundance: once
d_gene: TRBD1

CDR3nt: TGTGCCACCAGTGAGTCCGGGGTCTACGAGCAGTACTTC
CDR3aa: CATSESGVYEQYF
v_gene: TRBV24-1
j_gene: TRBJ2-7
abundance: NA
d_gene: NA

CDR3nt: TGTGCCAGCAGCCCAGACAGGGTTACCTATGGCTACACCTTC
CDR3aa: CASSPDRVTYGYTF
v_gene: TRBV7-9
j_gene: TRBJ1-2
abundance: NA
d_gene: TRBD1

CDR3nt: TGTGCCAGCAGCAATACAGGACAGGGCGGGACCCAGTACTTC
CDR3aa: CASSNTGQGGTQYF
v_gene: TRBV6-5
j_gene: TRBJ2-5
abundance: NA
d_gene: TRBD1

CDR3nt: TGTGCCAGCACCGTCTGGGGACAGGGCGCGCAGTACTTC
CDR3aa: CASTVWGQGAQYF
v_gene: TRBV5-6
j_gene: TRBJ2-7
abundance: NA
d_gene: TRBD1

CDR3nt: TGTGCCAGCTCACCGGGGACAGGGGCAATGGGAGGCTACACCTTC
CDR3aa: CASSPGTGAMGGYTF
v_gene: TRBV18
j_gene: TRBJ1-2
abundance: once
d_gene: TRBD1

CDR3nt: TGTGCCAGCAGCCAAGATAGTGGGACAGGGGCCAAAGCTTTCTTT
CDR3aa: CASSQDSGTGAKAFF
v_gene: TRBV3-1/TRBV3-2
j_gene: TRBJ1-1
abundance: NA
d_gene: TRBD1

CDR3nt: TGTGCCAGCAGTTACCTTAGACAGGGTAATTCACCCCTCCACTTT
CDR3aa: CASSYLRQGNSPLHF
v_gene: TRBV6-5
j_gene: TRBJ1-6
abundance: NA
d_gene: TRBD1

CDR3nt: TGTGCCAGCAGTGGGGACAGGGGTGGCTACACCTTC
CDR3aa: CASSGDRGGYTF
v_gene: TRBV2
j_gene: TRBJ1-2
abundance: NA
d_gene: TRBD1

CDR3nt: TGTGCCAGCAGCGCCGAAGGACAGGGGGCCTACAATGAGCAGTTCTTC
CDR3aa: CASSAEGQGAYNEQFF
v_gene: TRBV9
j_gene: TRBJ2-1
abundance: NA
d_gene: TRBD1

CDR3nt: TGCGCCAGCAGTGAGTCCCCGGGACTAAGCTCCTACGAGCAGTACTTC
CDR3aa: CASSESPGLSSYEQYF
v_gene: TRBV10-2
j_gene: TRBJ2-7
abundance: NA
d_gene: TRBD2

CDR3nt: TGTGCCAGCAGTCTAACAGGGTATCAGGGTCAGCCCCAGCATTTT
CDR3aa: CASSLTGYQGQPQHF
v_gene: TRBV2
j_gene: TRBJ1-5
abundance: once
d_gene: NA

CDR3nt: TGCAGTGCTAGTGGAGGGTCTAATGAAAAACTGTTTTTT
CDR3aa: CSASGGSNEKLFF
v_gene: TRBV20-1
j_gene: TRBJ1-4
abundance: NA
d_gene: NA

CDR3nt: TGTGCCAGCAGCCAAGACATGAACACTGAAGCTTTCTTT
CDR3aa: CASSQDMNTEAFF
v_gene: TRBV14
j_gene: TRBJ1-1
abundance: NA
d_gene: NA

CDR3nt: TGTGCCAGCTCACGGACAGGGGCGACCGGGGAGCTGTTTTTT
CDR3aa: CASSRTGATGELFF
v_gene: TRBV18
j_gene: TRBJ2-2
abundance: NA
d_gene: TRBD1

CDR3nt: TGTGCCAGCAGCTCCCCACAGGGGAACACCGGGGAGCTGTTTTTT
CDR3aa: CASSSPQGNTGELFF
v_gene: TRBV7-8
j_gene: TRBJ2-2
abundance: NA
d_gene: NA

CDR3nt: TGTGCCAGCAGCGGAGGAGGGCGGGGTGCTGGTGTGGCCCAGTACTTC
CDR3aa: CASSGGGRGAGVAQYF
v_gene: TRBV7-6
j_gene: TRBJ2-5
abundance: NA
d_gene: NA

CDR3nt: TGTGCCAGCAGACCCAGGGTGACGGGTGAAAAACTGTTTTTT
CDR3aa: CASRPRVTGEKLFF
v_gene: TRBV2
j_gene: TRBJ1-4
abundance: NA
d_gene: NA

CDR3nt: TGTGCCAGCAGTTATGTGCCTTCGGCAGGGTACGAGCAGTACTTC
CDR3aa: CASSYVPSAGYEQYF
v_gene: TRBV6-6
j_gene: TRBJ2-7
abundance: NA
d_gene: NA

CDR3nt: TGTGCCAGCAGTTTTTTTGGTAGGGGGAGTGAAGCTTTCTTT
CDR3aa: CASSFFGRGSEAFF
v_gene: TRBV27
j_gene: TRBJ1-1
abundance: once
d_gene: NA

CDR3nt: TGTGCCAGCACGGTAGGGGGCCGCCCTTACAATGAGCAGTTCTTC
CDR3aa: CASTVGGRPYNEQFF
v_gene: TRBV5-5
j_gene: TRBJ2-1
abundance: NA
d_gene: TRBD1

CDR3nt: TGTGCCAGCACCTCTGATGAAAATGTACCCTCGGGGAGCAATCAGCCCCAGCATTTT
CDR3aa: CASTSDENVPSGSNQPQHF
v_gene: TRBV2
j_gene: TRBJ1-5
abundance: NA
d_gene: NA

CDR3nt: TGTGCCAGCAGCGTAGCAGGGGGGAACACTGAAGCTTTCTTT
CDR3aa: CASSVAGGNTEAFF
v_gene: TRBV9
j_gene: TRBJ1-1
abundance: NA
d_gene: TRBD1

CDR3nt: TGCGCCAGCAGCGTTGACAGGGTAATCGATGAGCAGTTCTTC
CDR3aa: CASSVDRVIDEQFF
v_gene: TRBV5-1
j_gene: TRBJ2-1
abundance: NA
d_gene: TRBD1

CDR3nt: TGCGCCAGCAAGGCGGCCTCCCTCTCCTACAATGAGCAGTTCTTC
CDR3aa: CASKAASLSYNEQFF
v_gene: TRBV5-1
j_gene: TRBJ2-1
abundance: NA
d_gene: NA

CDR3nt: TGTGCCAGCAGCTTATGGGACAGGAGCACTGAAGCTTTCTTT
CDR3aa: CASSLWDRSTEAFF
v_gene: TRBV7-9
j_gene: TRBJ1-1
abundance: NA
d_gene: TRBD1

CDR3nt: TGTGCCAGCAGCACCGGGGAGGGCTGGGCTGAAGCTTTCTTT
CDR3aa: CASSTGEGWAEAFF
v_gene: TRBV11-2
j_gene: TRBJ1-1
abundance: NA
d_gene: NA

CDR3nt: TGTGCCAGCTCACCCTCGGTCCCCGACATTCAGTACTTC
CDR3aa: CASSPSVPDIQYF
v_gene: TRBV18
j_gene: TRBJ2-4
abundance: NA
d_gene: NA

CDR3nt: TGTGCCAGCTCACCGACTGGGCCGACAGGGGCATCTGGAAACACCATATATTTT
CDR3aa: CASSPTGPTGASGNTIYF
v_gene: TRBV18
j_gene: TRBJ1-3
abundance: NA
d_gene: TRBD1

CDR3nt: TGTGCAAGTCGCTTAGTACGGACTAGCGGGGGGGCCTCGGATGAGCAGTTCTTC
CDR3aa: CASRLVRTSGGASDEQFF
v_gene: TRBV12-2
j_gene: TRBJ2-1
abundance: NA
d_gene: NA

CDR3nt: TGTGCCAGTAACGCCCTTATCCGGGCAGGGGGTGGCTACACCTTC
CDR3aa: CASNALIRAGGGYTF
v_gene: TRBV19
j_gene: TRBJ1-2
abundance: NA
d_gene: TRBD1

CDR3nt: TGTGCCAGCAGCAATTCGGTAAACACCGGGGAGCTGTTTTTT
CDR3aa: CASSNSVNTGELFF
v_gene: TRBV21-1
j_gene: TRBJ2-2
abundance: NA
d_gene: NA